The T cell receptor beta chain described here comes from a study of CD8+ T cells in alopecia areata. Extraction of RNA preceded its reverse transcription into cDNA, which served as the sequencing template. This table comes from immunoSEQ multiplex PCR, and its TCRdb copy is limited to in-frame clones, with some not included. The sample lists around 100,000 clones, about nine tenths occurring once. This clone was seen a few times. The treatment was: oral pan-JAK inhibitor, 5-10 mg twice daily. The specimen was CD8+ T cells sorted from blood, collected between weeks 30 and 35, from a patient treated with tofacitinib. The sequence was collected from a human donor with alopecia areata.

The CDR3 here is CASRDGIGADTQYF. The DNA for the CDR3 is TGTGCCAGCAGGGACGGAATTGGGGCAGATACGCAGTATTTT. The genes are TRBV27 and TRBJ2-3; D gene ambiguous. Germline CDR1 and CDR2: MNHEY and SMNVEV (reference sequence). Trimming removed 6 bases from V and 4 bases from J, with 14 bases in between. The CDR3 runs to 14 residues.